This T cell receptor beta chain stems from a study of memory CD4+ T cells and cytomegalovirus serostatus. Study context: Donors were healthy Belgian adults, 9 or 10 CMV seropositive and about 24 seronegative. General observations from the study: About two fifths of the roughly 160 known CMV-associated TCRbeta sequences appeared in CD4+ memory. A US-trained random forest predicted CMV serostatus with median AUC around 0.9.

Authors' analysis steps: After removing out-of-frame reads, approximately 2 million distinct TCRbeta sequences remained. Produced via immunoSEQ multiplex PCR; TCRdb's table is partial and in-frame only. V and J calls plus clone size are reproduced from that table; the DNA served to infer D and trimming. The table has 40,000 to 55,000 clones, around 88% seen once. The sort gate was single viable CD3+CD4+CD8-CD45RO+ cells for memory CD4+ T cells. J gave up 6 bases and V 5 bases, and 11 bases lay outside the gene matches. The CDR3 covers 16 residues. CDR1 and CDR2 (germline): MNHEY, SMNVEV (reference sequence). With respect to this clone: Antigen unknown.

What was sequenced was memory CD4+ T cells from blood. This chain links TRBV27 with TRBJ2-3; 10 nucleotides align to TRBD2. The clonotype comes from an adult in good health and CMV-seropositive. The CDR3 loop reads CASSPRTSGGGDTQYF. In DNA form, the CDR3 reads TGTGCCAGCAGTCCCCGGACTAGCGGAGGGGGGGATACGCAGTATTTT.